Sequencing of this T cell receptor beta chain was carried out in a study of cytomegalovirus exposure and HLA in healthy donors. PCR employed 60 Vbeta and 13 Jbeta primers. This table comes from immunoSEQ multiplex PCR, and its TCRdb copy is limited to in-frame clones, with some not included. Altogether hundreds of thousands of clones are present, roughly 80% being singletons, with the ten largest covering 1.3% to 1.5%. Germline CDR1 is SGHNT and CDR2 is YYREEE (reference sequence). The CDR3 is made up of 14 amino acids. V lost 4 bases and J 2 bases, leaving 11 bases between the germline ends. Findings and limits, study-wide: Confirmation in vitro established that a few CMV-associated chains were specific for CMV antigens.

Points on this clone: The antigen is not known.

The specimen sequenced was PBMCs. This sequence originates from a girl aged 5 to 17 in good health and CMV-seronegative. The chain combines TRBV5-4 with TRBJ2-3; D not certain. CDR3 region: CASSLRAPTDTQYF. DNA for the CDR3: TGTGCCAGCAGCCTCCGAGCCCCCACAGATACGCAGTATTTT. The entire variable domain, with the rest obtained from reference TRBV5-4 and TRBJ2-3, is as follows: ETGVTQSPTHLIKTRGQQVTLRCSSQSGHNTVSWYQQALGQGPQFIFQYYREEENGRGNFPPRFSGLQFPNYSSELNVNALELDDSALYLCASSLRAPTDTQYFGPGTRLTVL.